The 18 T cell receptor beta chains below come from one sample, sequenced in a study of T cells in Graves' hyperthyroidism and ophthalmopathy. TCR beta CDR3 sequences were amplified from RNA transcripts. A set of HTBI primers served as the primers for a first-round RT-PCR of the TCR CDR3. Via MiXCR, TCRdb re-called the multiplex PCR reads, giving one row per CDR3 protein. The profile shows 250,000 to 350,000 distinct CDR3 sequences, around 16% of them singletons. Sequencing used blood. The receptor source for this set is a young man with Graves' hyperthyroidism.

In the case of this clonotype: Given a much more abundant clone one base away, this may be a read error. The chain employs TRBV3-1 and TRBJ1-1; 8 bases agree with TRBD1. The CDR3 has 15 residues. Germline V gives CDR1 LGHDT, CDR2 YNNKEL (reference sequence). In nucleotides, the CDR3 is TGTGCCAGCAGCCCGCAATGGACAGGGCTCACTGAAGGTTTCTTT. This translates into CASSPQWTGLTEGFF.

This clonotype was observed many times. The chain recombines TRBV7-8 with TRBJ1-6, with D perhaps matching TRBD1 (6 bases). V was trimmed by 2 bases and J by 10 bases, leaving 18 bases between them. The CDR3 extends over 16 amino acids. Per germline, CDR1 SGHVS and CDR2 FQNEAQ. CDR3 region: CASSLNVHRDRSPLHF. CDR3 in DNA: TGTGCCAGCAGCTTAAATGTCCACAGGGATCGCTCACCCCTCCACTTT.

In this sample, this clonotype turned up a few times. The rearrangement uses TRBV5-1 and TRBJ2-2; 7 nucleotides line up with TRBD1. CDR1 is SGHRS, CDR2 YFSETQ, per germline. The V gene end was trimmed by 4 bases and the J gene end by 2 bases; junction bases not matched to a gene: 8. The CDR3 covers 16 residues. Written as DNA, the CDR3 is TGCGCCAGCAGCCGCGGACAGGCCCAAAACACCGGGGAGCTGTTTTTT. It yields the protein CASSRGQAQNTGELFF.

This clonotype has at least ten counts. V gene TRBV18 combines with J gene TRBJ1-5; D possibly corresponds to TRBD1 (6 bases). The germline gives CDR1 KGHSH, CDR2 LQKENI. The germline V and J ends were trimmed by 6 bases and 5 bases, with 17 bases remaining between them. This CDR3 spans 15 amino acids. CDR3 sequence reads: CASSLSTGRDQPQHF. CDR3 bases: TGTGCCAGCTCGCTCTCGACAGGACGTGATCAGCCCCAGCATTTT. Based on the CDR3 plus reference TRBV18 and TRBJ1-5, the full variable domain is NAGVMQNPRHLVRRRGQEARLRCSPMKGHSHVYWYRQLPEEGLKFMVYLQKENIIDESGMPKERFSAEFPKEGPSILRIQQVVRGDSAAYFCASSLSTGRDQPQHFGDGTRLSIL.

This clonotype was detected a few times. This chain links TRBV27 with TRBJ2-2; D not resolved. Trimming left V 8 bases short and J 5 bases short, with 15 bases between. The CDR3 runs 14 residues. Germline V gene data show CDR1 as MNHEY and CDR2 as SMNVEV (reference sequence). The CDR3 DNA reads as TGTGCCAGCCGAAGGCCCCTGGAGACCGGGGAGCTGTTTTTT. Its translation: CASRRPLETGELFF.

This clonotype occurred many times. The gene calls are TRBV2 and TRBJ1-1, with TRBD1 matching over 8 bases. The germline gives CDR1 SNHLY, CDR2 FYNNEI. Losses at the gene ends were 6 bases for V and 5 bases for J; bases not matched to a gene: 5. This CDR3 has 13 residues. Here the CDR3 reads CASRGQVGTEAFF. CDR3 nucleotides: TGTGCCAGCAGGGGACAGGTAGGAACTGAAGCTTTCTTT.

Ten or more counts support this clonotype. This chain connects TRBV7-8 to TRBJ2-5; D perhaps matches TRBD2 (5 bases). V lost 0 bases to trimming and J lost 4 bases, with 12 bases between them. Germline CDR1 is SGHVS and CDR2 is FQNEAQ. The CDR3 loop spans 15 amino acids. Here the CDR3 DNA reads TGTGCCAGCAGCTTAGCGCGGAGGTTTTCAGAGACCCAGTACTTC. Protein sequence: CASSLARRFSETQYF.

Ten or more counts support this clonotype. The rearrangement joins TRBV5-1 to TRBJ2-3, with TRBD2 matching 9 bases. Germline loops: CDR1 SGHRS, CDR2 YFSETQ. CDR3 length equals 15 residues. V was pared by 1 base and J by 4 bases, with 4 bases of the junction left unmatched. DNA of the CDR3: TGCGCCAGCAGCTTGAATAGCGGGAGCGCAGATACGCAGTATTTT. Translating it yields CASSLNSGSADTQYF.

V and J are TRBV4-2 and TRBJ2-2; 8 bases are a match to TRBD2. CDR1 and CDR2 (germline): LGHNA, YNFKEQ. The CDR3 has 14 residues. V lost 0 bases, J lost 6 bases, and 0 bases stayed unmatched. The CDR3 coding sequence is TGTGCCAGCAGCCAAGAAGCGGGGGCCGGGGAGCTGTTTTTT. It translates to CASSQEAGAGELFF.

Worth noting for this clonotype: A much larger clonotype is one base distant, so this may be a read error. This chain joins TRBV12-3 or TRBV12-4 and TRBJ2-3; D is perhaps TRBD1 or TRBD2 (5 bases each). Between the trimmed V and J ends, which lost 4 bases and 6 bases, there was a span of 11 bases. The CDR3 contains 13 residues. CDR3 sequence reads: CASSSGPRDTQYF. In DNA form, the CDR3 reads TGTGCCAGCAGTTCGGGACCCCGGGATACGCAGTATTTT.

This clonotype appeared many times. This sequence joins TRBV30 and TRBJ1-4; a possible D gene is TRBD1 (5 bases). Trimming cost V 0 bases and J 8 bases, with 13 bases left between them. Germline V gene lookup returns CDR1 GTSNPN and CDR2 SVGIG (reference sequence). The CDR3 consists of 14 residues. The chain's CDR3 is CAWSVGQGEEKLFF. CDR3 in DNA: TGTGCCTGGAGTGTAGGGCAGGGAGAGGAAAAACTGTTTTTT.

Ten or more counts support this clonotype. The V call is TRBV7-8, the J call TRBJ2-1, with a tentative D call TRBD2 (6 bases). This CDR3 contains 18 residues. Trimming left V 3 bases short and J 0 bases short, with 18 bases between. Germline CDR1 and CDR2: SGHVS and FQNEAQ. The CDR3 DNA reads TGTGCCAGCAGCTTCACGTTCGGGGAGGCTAGCTCCTACAATGAGCAGTTCTTC. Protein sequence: CASSFTFGEASSYNEQFF.

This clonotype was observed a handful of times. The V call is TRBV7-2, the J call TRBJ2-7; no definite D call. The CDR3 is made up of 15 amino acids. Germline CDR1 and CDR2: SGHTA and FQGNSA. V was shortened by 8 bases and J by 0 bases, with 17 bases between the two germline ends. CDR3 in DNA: TGTGCCAGCCAGCTTGTTGTGTTATCCTCCTACGAGCAGTACTTC. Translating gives CASQLVVLSSYEQYF.

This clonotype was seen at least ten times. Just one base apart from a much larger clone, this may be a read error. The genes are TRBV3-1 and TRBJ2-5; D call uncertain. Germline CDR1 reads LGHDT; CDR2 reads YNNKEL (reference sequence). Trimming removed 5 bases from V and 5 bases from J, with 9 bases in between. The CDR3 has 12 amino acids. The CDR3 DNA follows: TGTGCCAGCAGCTTTATGGGGGAGACCCAGTACTTC. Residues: CASSFMGETQYF.

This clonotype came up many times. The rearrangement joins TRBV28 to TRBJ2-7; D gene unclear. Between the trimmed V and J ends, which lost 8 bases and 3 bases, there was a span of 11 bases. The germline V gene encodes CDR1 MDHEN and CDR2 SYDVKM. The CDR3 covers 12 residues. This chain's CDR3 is CASGQLNYEQYF. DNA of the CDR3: TGTGCCAGCGGGCAGTTAAACTACGAGCAGTACTTC.

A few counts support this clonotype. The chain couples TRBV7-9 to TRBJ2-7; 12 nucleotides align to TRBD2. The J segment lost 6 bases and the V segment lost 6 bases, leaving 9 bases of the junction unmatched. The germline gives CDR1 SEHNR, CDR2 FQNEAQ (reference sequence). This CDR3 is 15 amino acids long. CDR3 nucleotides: TGTGCCAGCAGGAGAGAGTCGGGACTAGCGGGCGAGCAGTACTTC. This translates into CASRRESGLAGEQYF.

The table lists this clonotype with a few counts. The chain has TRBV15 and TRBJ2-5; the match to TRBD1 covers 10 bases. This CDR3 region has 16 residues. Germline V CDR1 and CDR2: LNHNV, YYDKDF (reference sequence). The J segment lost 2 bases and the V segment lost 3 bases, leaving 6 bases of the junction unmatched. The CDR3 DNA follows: TGTGCCACCAGCAGCCGGGACAGGGGACCTCAAGAGACCCAGTACTTC. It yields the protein CATSSRDRGPQETQYF.

CDR3 sequence reads: CASSVMGETQYF. The CDR3 bases are TGTGCCAGCAGTGTCATGGGTGAGACCCAGTACTTC. The V and J genes are TRBV28 and TRBJ2-5, with unresolved D. The ends were cut back, 5 bases at V and 5 bases at J, with 9 bases in the middle. Germline V CDR1 and CDR2: MDHEN, SYDVKM. This CDR3 has 12 residues. The whole variable domain, filled in from reference TRBV28 and TRBJ2-5, reads DVKVTQSSRYLVKRTGEKVFLECVQDMDHENMFWYRQDPGLGLRLIYFSYDVKMKEKGDIPEGYSVSREKKERFSLILESASTNQTSMYLCASSVMGETQYFGPGTRLLVL.